This record covers a single T cell receptor (beta chain). The primer mix had 60 Vbeta and 13 Jbeta primers. The assay was immunoSEQ multiplex PCR, and TCRdb's table has in-frame clones only and misses some. The sample contains more than 85,000 clones, around 80% of which appear only once. This sample stems from a study of cytomegalovirus exposure and HLA in healthy donors. Study details: The Caucasian-associated ancestry cluster contained 81% of the approximately 390 genotyped donors.

Material for sequencing was PBMCs. The TCR originated in a man aged 35 to 55 in good health and CMV-seropositive.

CDR3 protein: CASSQAATYEQYF. The CDR3 nucleotides read TGTGCCAGCAGCCAAGCGGCCACCTACGAGCAGTACTTC. The chain is built from TRBV7-6 and TRBJ2-7, with a tentative D call TRBD2 (5 bases). Germline-derived CDR1 and CDR2 are SGHVS and FNYEAQ. The V gene lost 5 bases and the J gene lost 2 bases, with 10 bases spanning the gap. The length of the CDR3 is 13 residues.